The present TCR beta chain was sequenced within a study of shared clonotypes between healthy human individuals. About the research overall: Donor ages ranged 18 to 49 years: a couple of women, a few men.

For each subset, genomic DNA was distributed in equal portions over several immunoSEQ plates. Measured with immunoSEQ multiplex PCR; TCRdb has only the in-frame clones, and not every one. The profile shows 400,000 to 600,000 clones, 75% to 80% of them singletons. V dropped 5 bases and J dropped 5; count of bases not matched to a gene: 10. The CDR3 runs 16 residues. In germline, CDR1 is MDHEN, CDR2 SYDVKM. The chain employs TRBV28 and TRBJ2-1, with 9 bases fitting TRBD2. The specimen sequenced was PBMCs. The source of this sequence is a woman aged 40 to 50 in good health. Some clones in this sample may be carry-over from other donors' samples. In DNA form, the CDR3 reads TGTGCCAGCAGTCTTGGTTTAGGACTAGCGAACAATGAGCAGTTCTTC. Its translation: CASSLGLGLANNEQFF.